These T cell receptor beta chains were read from a single sample in a study of T cell changes during pregnancy in multiple sclerosis. TCRdb's table, derived via immunoSEQ multiplex PCR, lists solely in-frame clones and lacks some. This sample has 30,000 to 40,000 clones, with about 93% found just once. Sequencing was performed on CD4+ T cells from peripheral blood mononuclear cells, taken in the second trimester of pregnancy. Receptors originate from a female donor in good health, enrolled as a control in a pregnancy study. Each CDR3 is given with its conserved first and last residue. The D gene is left open where the match is weak.

D: .; J: TRBJ1-1; V: TRBV5-1; CDR3: CASHSTQGRGDTEAFF; DNA: TGCGCCAGCCATTCAACTCAGGGGAGGGGGGACACTGAAGCTTTCTTT
D: TRBD2; J: TRBJ2-5; V: TRBV4-2; CDR3: CASSKTSRETQYF; DNA: TGTGCCAGCAGCAAGACTAGCCGGGAGACCCAGTACTTC
D: .; J: TRBJ1-4; V: TRBV6-1; CDR3: CASSESRGNEKLFF; DNA: TGTGCCAGCAGTGAATCCAGGGGAAATGAAAAACTGTTTTTT
D: TRBD2; J: TRBJ2-5; V: TRBV10-3; CDR3: CAVSGGEETQYF; DNA: TGTGCCGTTAGCGGGGGGGAAGAGACCCAGTACTTC
D: TRBD2; J: TRBJ2-1; V: TRBV18; CDR3: CASSPAGGAVNEQFF; DNA: TGTGCCAGCTCACCAGCCGGGGGGGCTGTCAATGAGCAGTTCTTC
D: TRBD1; J: TRBJ1-2; V: TRBV18; CDR3: CASSPSRGHDYGYTF; DNA: TGTGCCAGCTCCCCATCGAGGGGGCATGACTATGGCTACACCTTC
D: .; J: TRBJ1-5; V: TRBV29-1; CDR3: CSVGDINQPQHF; DNA: TGCAGCGTTGGGGACATAAATCAGCCCCAGCATTTT
D: TRBD2; J: TRBJ2-7; V: TRBV5-1; CDR3: CASSPTSGAPSEQYF; DNA: TGCGCCAGCAGCCCCACTAGCGGAGCCCCCTCCGAGCAGTACTTC
D: TRBD1; J: TRBJ1-1; V: TRBV28; CDR3: CASESGTVDTEAFF; DNA: TGTGCCAGCGAATCCGGGACAGTAGACACTGAAGCTTTCTTT
D: .; J: TRBJ1-1; V: TRBV7-3; CDR3: CASSLFGGGLNTEAFF; DNA: TGTGCCAGCAGCTTATTCGGGGGTGGACTGAACACTGAAGCTTTCTTT